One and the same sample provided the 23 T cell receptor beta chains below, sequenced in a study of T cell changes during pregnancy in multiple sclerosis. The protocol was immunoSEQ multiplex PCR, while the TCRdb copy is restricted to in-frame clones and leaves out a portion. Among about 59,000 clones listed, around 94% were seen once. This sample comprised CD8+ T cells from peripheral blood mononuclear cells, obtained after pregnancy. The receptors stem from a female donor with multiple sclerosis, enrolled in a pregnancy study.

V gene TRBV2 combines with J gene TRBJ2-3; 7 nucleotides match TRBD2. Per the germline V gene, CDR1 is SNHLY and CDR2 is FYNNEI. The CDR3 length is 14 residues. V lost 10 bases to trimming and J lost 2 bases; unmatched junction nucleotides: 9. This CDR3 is CATKPGLNTDTQYF. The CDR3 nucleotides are TGTGCCACCAAACCGGGACTAAACACAGATACGCAGTATTTT.

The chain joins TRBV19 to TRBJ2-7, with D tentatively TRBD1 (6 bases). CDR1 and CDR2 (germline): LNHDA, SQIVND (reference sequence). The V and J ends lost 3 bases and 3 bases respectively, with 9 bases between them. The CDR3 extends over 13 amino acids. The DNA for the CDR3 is TGTGCCAGTAGTATCAACAGGGACTACGAGCAGTACTTC. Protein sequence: CASSINRDYEQYF.

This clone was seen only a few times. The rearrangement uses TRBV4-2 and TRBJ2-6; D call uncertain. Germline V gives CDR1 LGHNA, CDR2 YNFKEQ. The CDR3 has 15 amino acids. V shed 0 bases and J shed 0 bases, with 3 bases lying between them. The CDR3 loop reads CASSQDNSGANVLTF. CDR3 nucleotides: TGTGCCAGCAGCCAAGACAACTCTGGGGCCAACGTCCTGACTTTC.

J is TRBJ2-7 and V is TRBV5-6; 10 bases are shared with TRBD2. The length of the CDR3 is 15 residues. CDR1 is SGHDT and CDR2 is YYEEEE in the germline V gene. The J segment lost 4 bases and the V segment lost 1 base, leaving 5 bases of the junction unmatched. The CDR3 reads CASSLSSGRGYEQYF. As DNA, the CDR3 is TGTGCCAGCAGCTTGTCTAGCGGGAGAGGGTACGAGCAGTACTTC.

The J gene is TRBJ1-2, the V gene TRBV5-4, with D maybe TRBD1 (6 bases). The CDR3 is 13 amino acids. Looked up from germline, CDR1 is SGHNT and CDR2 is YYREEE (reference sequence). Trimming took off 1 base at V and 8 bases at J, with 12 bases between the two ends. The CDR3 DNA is TGTGCCAGCAGCTTGAGCGGGGGGCGGGGCTACACCTTC. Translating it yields CASSLSGGRGYTF.

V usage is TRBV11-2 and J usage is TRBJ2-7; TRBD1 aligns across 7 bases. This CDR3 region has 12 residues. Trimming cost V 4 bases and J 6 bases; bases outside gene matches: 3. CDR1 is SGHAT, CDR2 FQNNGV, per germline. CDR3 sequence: CASSSDRVEQYF. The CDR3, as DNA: TGTGCCAGCAGCTCAGACAGGGTCGAGCAGTACTTC.

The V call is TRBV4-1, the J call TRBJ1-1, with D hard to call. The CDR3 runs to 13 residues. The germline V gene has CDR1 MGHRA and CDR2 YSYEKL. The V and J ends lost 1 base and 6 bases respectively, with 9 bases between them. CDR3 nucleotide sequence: TGCGCCAGCAGCCAAGTTAGTATATCTGAAGCTTTCTTT. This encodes CASSQVSISEAFF.

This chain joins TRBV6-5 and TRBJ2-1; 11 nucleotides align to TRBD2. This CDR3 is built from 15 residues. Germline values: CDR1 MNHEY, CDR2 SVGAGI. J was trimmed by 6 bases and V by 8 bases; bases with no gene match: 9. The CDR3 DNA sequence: TGTGCCAGCCAAAGTACTAGCGGGAGCAGCAATGAGCAGTTCTTC. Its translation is CASQSTSGSSNEQFF.

CDR3 sequence reads: CASSPRQGNTGELFF. For the CDR3, the DNA is TGCGCCAGCAGCCCCCGACAGGGGAACACCGGGGAGCTGTTTTTT. The genes are TRBV5-1 and TRBJ2-2, with TRBD1 identical over 7 bases. CDR3 length: 15 residues. Losses at the gene ends were 4 bases for V and 1 base for J; bases not matched to a gene: 4. Germline CDR1 is SGHRS and CDR2 is YFSETQ.

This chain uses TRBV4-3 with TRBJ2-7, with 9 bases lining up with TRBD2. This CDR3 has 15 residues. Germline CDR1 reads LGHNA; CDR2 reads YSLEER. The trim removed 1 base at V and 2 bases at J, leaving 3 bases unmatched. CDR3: CASSQAAGGPYEQYF. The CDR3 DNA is TGCGCCAGCAGCCAAGCGGCGGGGGGGCCCTACGAGCAGTACTTC.

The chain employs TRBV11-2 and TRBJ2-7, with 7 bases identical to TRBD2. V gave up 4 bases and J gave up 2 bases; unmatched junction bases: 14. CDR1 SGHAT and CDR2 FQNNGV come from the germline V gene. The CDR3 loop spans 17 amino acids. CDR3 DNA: TGTGCCAGCAGCTGGACTCGGGCGGGAGCAATTACCTACGAGCAGTACTTC. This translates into CASSWTRAGAITYEQYF.

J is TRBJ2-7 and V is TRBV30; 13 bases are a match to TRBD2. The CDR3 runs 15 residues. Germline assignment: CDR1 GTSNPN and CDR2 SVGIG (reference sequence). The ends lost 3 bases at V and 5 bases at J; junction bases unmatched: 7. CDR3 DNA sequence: TGTGCCTGGAGCGAAGGGACTAGCGGGAATAACGAGCAGTACTTC. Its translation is CAWSEGTSGNNEQYF.

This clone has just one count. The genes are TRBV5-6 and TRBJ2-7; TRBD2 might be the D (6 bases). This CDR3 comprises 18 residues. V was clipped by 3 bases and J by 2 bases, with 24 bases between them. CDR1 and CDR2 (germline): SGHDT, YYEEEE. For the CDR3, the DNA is TGTGCCAGCAGCTCGTACTTATTAACGGGACTGATAACCTACGAGCAGTACTTC. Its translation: CASSSYLLTGLITYEQYF.

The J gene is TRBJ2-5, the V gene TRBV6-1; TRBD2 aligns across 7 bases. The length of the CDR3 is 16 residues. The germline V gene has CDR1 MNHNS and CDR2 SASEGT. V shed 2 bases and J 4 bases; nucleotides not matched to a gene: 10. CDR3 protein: CASSERVGGFGETQYF. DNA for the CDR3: TGTGCCAGCAGTGAAAGGGTGGGAGGGTTCGGAGAGACCCAGTACTTC.

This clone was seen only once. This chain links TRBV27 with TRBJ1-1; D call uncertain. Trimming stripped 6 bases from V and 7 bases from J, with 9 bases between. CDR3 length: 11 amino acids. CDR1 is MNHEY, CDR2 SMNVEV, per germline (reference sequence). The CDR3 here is CASSFGLEAFF. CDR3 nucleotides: TGTGCCAGCAGCTTTGGGCTTGAAGCTTTCTTT.

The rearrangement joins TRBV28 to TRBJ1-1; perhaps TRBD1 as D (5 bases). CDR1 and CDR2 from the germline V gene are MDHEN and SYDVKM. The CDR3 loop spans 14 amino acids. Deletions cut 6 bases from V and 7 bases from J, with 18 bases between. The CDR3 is CASSPERWQGEAFF. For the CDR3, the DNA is TGTGCCAGCAGCCCAGAAAGGTGGCAGGGTGAAGCTTTCTTT.

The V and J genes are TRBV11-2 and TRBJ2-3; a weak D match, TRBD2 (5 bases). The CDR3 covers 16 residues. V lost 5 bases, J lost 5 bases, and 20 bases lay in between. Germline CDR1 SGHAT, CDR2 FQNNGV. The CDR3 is CASSQPDFGLRDTQYF. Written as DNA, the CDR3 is TGTGCCAGCAGCCAGCCGGACTTTGGCTTGAGAGATACGCAGTATTTT. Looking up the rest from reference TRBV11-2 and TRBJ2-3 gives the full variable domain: EAGVAQSPRYKIIEKRQSVAFWCNPISGHATLYWYQQILGQGPKLLIQFQNNGVVDDSQLPKDRFSAERLKGVDSTLKIQPAKLEDSAVYLCASSQPDFGLRDTQYFGPGTRLTVL.

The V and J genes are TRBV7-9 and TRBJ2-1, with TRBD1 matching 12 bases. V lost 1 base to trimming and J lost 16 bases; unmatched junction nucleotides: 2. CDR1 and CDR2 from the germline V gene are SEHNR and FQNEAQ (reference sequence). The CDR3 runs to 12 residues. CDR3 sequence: CASSLGDRGQFF. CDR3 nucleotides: TGTGCCAGCAGCTTAGGGGACAGGGGGCAATTCTTC.

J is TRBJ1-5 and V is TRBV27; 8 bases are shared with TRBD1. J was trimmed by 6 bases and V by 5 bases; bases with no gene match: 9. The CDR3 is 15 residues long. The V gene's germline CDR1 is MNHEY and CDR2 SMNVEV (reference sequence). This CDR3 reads CASSRFRGLGQPQHF. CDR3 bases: TGTGCCAGCAGTCGTTTCAGGGGGCTGGGTCAGCCCCAGCATTTT.

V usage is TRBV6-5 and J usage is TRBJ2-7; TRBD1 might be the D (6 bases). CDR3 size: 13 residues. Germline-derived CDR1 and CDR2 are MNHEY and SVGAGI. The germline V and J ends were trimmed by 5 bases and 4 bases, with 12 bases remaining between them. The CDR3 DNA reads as TGTGCCAGCAGTACCGGACAGAGTTACGAGCAGTACTTC. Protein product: CASSTGQSYEQYF.

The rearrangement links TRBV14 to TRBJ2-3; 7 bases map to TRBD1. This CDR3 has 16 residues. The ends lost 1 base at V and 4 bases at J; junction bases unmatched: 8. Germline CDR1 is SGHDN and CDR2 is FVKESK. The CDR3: CASSQGPGGFADTQYF. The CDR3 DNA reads TGTGCCAGCAGCCAAGGGCCAGGGGGATTCGCAGATACGCAGTATTTT. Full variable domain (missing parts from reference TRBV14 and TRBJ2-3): EAGVTQFPSHSVIEKGQTVTLRCDPISGHDNLYWYRRVMGKEIKFLLHFVKESKQDESGMPNNRFLAERTGGTYSTLKVQPAELEDSGVYFCASSQGPGGFADTQYFGPGTRLTVL.

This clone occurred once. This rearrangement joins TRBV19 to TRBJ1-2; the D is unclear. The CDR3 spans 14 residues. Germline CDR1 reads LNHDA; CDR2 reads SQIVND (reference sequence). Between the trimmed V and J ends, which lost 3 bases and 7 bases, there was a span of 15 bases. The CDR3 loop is CASSIRTVGVGYTF. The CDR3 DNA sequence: TGTGCCAGTAGTATCCGGACGGTCGGGGTTGGCTACACCTTC.

CDR3 DNA: TGCGCCAGCAGCTTGGACAGGACCCTGGGGGAGCAGTACTTC. It yields the protein CASSLDRTLGEQYF. The V call is TRBV5-1, the J call TRBJ2-7; weak D call: TRBD1 (5 bases). V was shortened by 0 bases and J by 7 bases, with 14 bases between the two germline ends. CDR1 is SGHRS and CDR2 is YFSETQ in the germline V gene. This CDR3 region has 14 residues.